This TCR beta chain was captured by sequencing in a study of blood T cell repertoires in COVID-19. The CDR3 consists of 14 residues. Trimming removed 6 bases at V and 7 bases at J, with 18 bases between. Germline values: CDR1 MNHEY, CDR2 SVGEGT. Measured with immunoSEQ multiplex PCR; TCRdb has only the in-frame clones, and not every one. The data contain about 260,000 clones, about nine tenths of them singletons. What was sequenced was peripheral blood. This chain connects TRBV6-2 or TRBV6-3 to TRBJ1-2; the D gene is possibly TRBD1 (6 bases). This receptor was identified in a woman between 40 and 50 years old who had recovered from COVID-19. The CDR3 region is CASSCFDRNCGYTF. The CDR3 region has the DNA TGTGCCAGCAGCTGTTTTGACAGGAATTGTGGCTACACCTTC.